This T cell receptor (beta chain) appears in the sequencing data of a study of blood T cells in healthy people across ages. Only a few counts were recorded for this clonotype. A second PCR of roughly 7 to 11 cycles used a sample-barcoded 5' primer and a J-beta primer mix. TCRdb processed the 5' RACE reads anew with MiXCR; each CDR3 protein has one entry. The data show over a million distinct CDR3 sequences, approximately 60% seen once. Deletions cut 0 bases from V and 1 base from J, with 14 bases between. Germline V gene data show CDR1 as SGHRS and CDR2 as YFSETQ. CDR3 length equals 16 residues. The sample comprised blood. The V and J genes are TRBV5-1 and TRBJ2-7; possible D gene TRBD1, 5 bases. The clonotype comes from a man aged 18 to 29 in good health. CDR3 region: CASSLVAGHGSYEQYF. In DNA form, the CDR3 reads TGCGCCAGCAGCTTGGTGGCCGGACATGGGTCCTACGAGCAGTACTTC.